A selection of T cell receptor beta chains follows, all from one sample in a study of T cells in Graves' hyperthyroidism and ophthalmopathy. TCRdb processed the multiplex PCR reads anew with MiXCR; each CDR3 protein has one entry. The sample includes about half a million distinct CDR3 sequences, around 20% seen only once; the top ten take 47%. The sample comprised blood. The receptors were gathered from a man aged 40-49 years with Graves' ophthalmopathy. CDR3s include the opening cysteine and the closing phenylalanine or tryptophan. The D gene is left open where the match is weak. Not every row has a clone size; where given, it reads once, few, many or a size class.

TGTGCCAGCAGTTTAGGGGCTAGCGGGAGGGCGGAAGACGAGACCCAGTACTTC	CASSLGASGRAEDETQYF	TRBJ2-5	TRBV28	.	TRBD2
TGCAGTGCTAGAGATCTGAGGGGCACTGAAGCTTTCTTT	CSARDLRGTEAFF	TRBJ1-1	TRBV20-1	.	.
TGTGCCAGCAGTCGCGCGGTTGGAGAGCAGTACTTC	CASSRAVGEQYF	TRBJ2-7	TRBV28	many	.
TGTGCCAGCTCATCCCAAGGGTCCAGGGCTGAGCAGTTCTTC	CASSSQGSRAEQFF	TRBJ2-1	TRBV18	many	.
TGCAGTGCTAGAGATCAGGCGACAGGGAGGACTGAAGCTTTCTTT	CSARDQATGRTEAFF	TRBJ1-1	TRBV20-1	many	TRBD1
TGTGCCAGTAGTATGAGGCAGCAGAACACTGAAGCTTTCTTT	CASSMRQQNTEAFF	TRBJ1-1	TRBV19	few	.
TGTGCCTGGCTCCGGGGCCCTGGGAACACCATATATTTT	CAWLRGPGNTIYF	TRBJ1-3	TRBV30	few	.
TGTGCCATCAGTGAGCCGGGACAGGCGGATACGCAGTATTTT	CAISEPGQADTQYF	TRBJ2-3	TRBV10-3	few	TRBD1
TGTGCCAGCAGTAGCTACCGGGACTTTTCCGGGGAGCTGTTTTTT	CASSSYRDFSGELFF	TRBJ2-2	TRBV27	.	.
TGTGCCAGCAGTCACAGGGGTAGCTACGAGCAGTACTTC	CASSHRGSYEQYF	TRBJ2-7	TRBV7-8	many	TRBD1
TGCAGTGCCATCCGGGAGGCGGCCAAAAACATTCAGTACTTC	CSAIREAAKNIQYF	TRBJ2-4	TRBV20-1	many	TRBD2
TGCAGTGCTAGATTGACTCACTCGTCGGATGAGCAGTTCTTC	CSARLTHSSDEQFF	TRBJ2-1	TRBV20-1	.	.
TGTGCCAGCAGCCAATTGAACAGGGAGCAGTTCTTC	CASSQLNREQFF	TRBJ2-1	TRBV3-1	many	.
TGCAGTGCTAGGGGCAGGGAGTTTTTCTACGAGCAGTACTTC	CSARGREFFYEQYF	TRBJ2-7	TRBV20-1	few	.
TGCAGTCCCGTATCCCAAAAAGAGACCCAGTACTTC	CSPVSQKETQYF	TRBJ2-5	TRBV20-1	few	.
TGTGCCTGGAGTGTGCTTACGGATGAGCAGTTCTTC	CAWSVLTDEQFF	TRBJ2-1	TRBV30	.	.
TGTGCCAGCAGCTTTGCCGGCTACGAGCAGTACTTC	CASSFAGYEQYF	TRBJ2-7	TRBV5-5	.	.
TGCAGTGCTAGCACAGGGGTAGAGACCCAGTACTTC	CSASTGVETQYF	TRBJ2-5	TRBV20-1	many	TRBD1
TGTGCCAGCATCCCGAGGGGAGGACAGGGACGTGAAGCTTTCTTT	CASIPRGGQGREAFF	TRBJ1-1	TRBV6-1	many	TRBD1
TGTGCCAGCAGCCCAAACGAGCAGTTCTTC	CASSPNEQFF	TRBJ2-1	TRBV4-2	few	.
TGTGCCAGCAGCTTGGATGCCCCTCGGGGGACAGATACGCAGTATTTT	CASSLDAPRGTDTQYF	TRBJ2-3	TRBV5-5	many	.
TGCAGCGTTGAGGATCCGCGGCGGGAGGGGGCCACCCGCACAGATACGCAGTATTTT	CSVEDPRREGATRTDTQYF	TRBJ2-3	TRBV29-1	.	TRBD2
TGTGCCACCTGGGACTCGAGCTCCTATAATTCACCCCTCCACTTT	CATWDSSSYNSPLHF	TRBJ1-6	TRBV28	few	.
TGCGCCAGCAGCCAGGACTATGGGAGTGAAGCTTTCTTT	CASSQDYGSEAFF	TRBJ1-1	TRBV4-1	.	.
TGTGCCTGGAGTGTACCCCGGGACTCTAGCTCCTACAATGAGCAGTTCTTC	CAWSVPRDSSSYNEQFF	TRBJ2-1	TRBV30	.	.
TGTGCCAGCAGCCTCATGGACAGGGGTATCGGTCAGCCCCAGCATTTT	CASSLMDRGIGQPQHF	TRBJ1-5	TRBV28	many	TRBD1
TGCGCCAGCAGCAGGGACAGAATATCCTACGAGCAGTACTTC	CASSRDRISYEQYF	TRBJ2-7	TRBV5-1	.	TRBD1
TGTGCCAGCAGCTCGGGACGGCAGTACCAAGAGACCCAGTACTTC	CASSSGRQYQETQYF	TRBJ2-5	TRBV7-3	few	.
TGTGCCAGCAGGTCTGAGGGGAGCACAGATACGCAGTATTTT	CASRSEGSTDTQYF	TRBJ2-3	TRBV2	many	.
TGTGCCAGCAGCCCCCCCGGACTAGCGGGAGCAGATACGCAGTATTTT	CASSPPGLAGADTQYF	TRBJ2-3	TRBV7-9	many	TRBD2
TGCAGTGCTAACGAACACGCGTTAAGCTCCTACGAGCAGTACTTC	CSANEHALSSYEQYF	TRBJ2-7	TRBV20-1	many	.
TGTGCCACCAGTGGGCGGGTGAACACTGAAGCTTTCTTT	CATSGRVNTEAFF	TRBJ1-1	TRBV24-1	many	.
TGTGCCATCAGTGATAATATGAGGGGCTACACCTTC	CAISDNMRGYTF	TRBJ1-2	TRBV10-3	few	.
TGTGCCTGCCTGGGGGCAGGGGGCATAAGTGGCTACACCTTC	CACLGAGGISGYTF	TRBJ1-2	TRBV30	many	TRBD1